These 27 T cell receptor beta chains were sequenced from one sample in a study of blood T cell repertoires in COVID-19 (dated by TCRdb to the early 2020s). The library was produced with the immunoSEQ multiplex PCR assay. TCRdb limited this immuneACCESS table to in-frame rearrangements with V and J called. A share of clones is missing; checked studies link under half to unresolved V genes, and the rest is unexplained. Counted in this sample were fewer than 250,000 clones; around nine tenths of them appeared once. The top ten clonotypes cover roughly 7.2% of the sample. The material sequenced was PBMCs or T cells enriched from blood (not recorded which). The receptors were gathered from a man between 25 and 39 years old in a cohort exposed to, infected with or recovered from COVID-19 (not recorded which).

The chain links TRBV11-2 to TRBJ2-7; 9 nucleotides agree with TRBD2. J gave up 4 bases and V 4 bases, and 14 bases lay outside the gene matches. This CDR3 is 17 amino acids long. Germline V lookup: CDR1 SGHAT, CDR2 FQNNGV. The CDR3 sequence is CASSYQRLAGTPYEQYF. CDR3 sequence (DNA): TGTGCCAGCAGCTATCAGCGGCTAGCGGGAACCCCGTACGAGCAGTACTTC.

The CDR3 DNA is TGCGCCAGCAGGGACAGCCCGTCTACGAACACTGAAGCTTTCTTT. The encoded protein is CASRDSPSTNTEAFF. The V gene is TRBV5-1, the J gene TRBJ1-1, with D perhaps TRBD1 (6 bases). Germline V gene lookup returns CDR1 SGHRS and CDR2 YFSETQ. The CDR3 extends over 15 amino acids. Trimming took off 5 bases at V and 1 base at J, with 15 bases between the two ends. Full variable domain (outside the CDR3, taken from reference TRBV5-1 and TRBJ1-1): KAGVTQTPRYLIKTRGQQVTLSCSPISGHRSVSWYQQTPGQGLQFLFEYFSETQRNKGNFPGRFSGRQFSNSRSEMNVSTLELGDSALYLCASRDSPSTNTEAFFGQGTRLTVV.

The gene calls are TRBV6-5 and TRBJ2-2; 10 nucleotides agree with TRBD2. Losses at the gene ends were 10 bases for V and 3 bases for J; bases not matched to a gene: 5. The CDR3 length is 14 residues. The germline CDR1 and CDR2 sequences are MNHEY and SVGAGI. CDR3 protein: CATLAGGYTGELFF. The DNA for the CDR3 is TGTGCCACCTTAGCGGGAGGATACACCGGGGAGCTGTTTTTT.

This sequence joins TRBV4-1 and TRBJ2-7; D is ambiguous. CDR1 and CDR2 (germline): MGHRA, YSYEKL. CDR3 length: 16 residues. V dropped 0 bases and J dropped 3 bases, with 15 bases sitting between them. The CDR3 nucleotides are TGCGCCAGCAGCCAAGATGTGTGGGCAGGCCTCTACGAGCAGTACTTC. Translating gives CASSQDVWAGLYEQYF.

The rearrangement joins TRBV6-2 or TRBV6-3 to TRBJ1-6; D uncertain. Between the trimmed V and J ends, which lost 5 bases and 14 bases, there was a span of 10 bases. The CDR3 loop spans 11 amino acids. In germline, CDR1 is MNHEY, CDR2 SVGEGT. The CDR3 sequence is CASSNQVTLHF. The CDR3 DNA sequence: TGTGCCAGCAGTAATCAGGTTACCCTCCACTTT.

As DNA, the CDR3 is TGTGCCAGCAGTTACTCGTTGTCCAGGTTGAACACTGAAGCTTTCTTT. It is translated as CASSYSLSRLNTEAFF. V gene TRBV6-5 combines with J gene TRBJ1-1; D not certain. CDR1 is MNHEY, CDR2 SVGAGI, per germline. This CDR3 has 16 residues. V was cut by 0 bases and J by 0 bases, with 11 bases left in between.

J is TRBJ2-1 and V is TRBV11-3; the D is unclear. From germline, CDR1 is SGHNT and CDR2 YENEEA. Between the trimmed V and J ends, which lost 3 bases and 6 bases, there was a span of 9 bases. The CDR3 is 13 amino acids. CDR3 in DNA: TGTGCCAGCAGCTTGAGCTCTCTCAATGAGCAGTTCTTC. This translates into CASSLSSLNEQFF. The entire variable domain, with the rest obtained from reference TRBV11-3 and TRBJ2-1, is as follows: EAGVVQSPRYKIIEKKQPVAFWCNPISGHNTLYWYLQNLGQGPELLIRYENEEAVDDSQLPKDRFSAERLKGVDSTLKIQPAELGDSAVYLCASSLSSLNEQFFGPGTRLTVL.

The J gene is TRBJ1-1, the V gene TRBV9, with D tentatively TRBD1 (6 bases). The CDR3 loop spans 14 amino acids. Trimming shortened V by 4 bases and J by 1 base, and 11 bases separated the two germline ends. The germline V gene has CDR1 SGDLS and CDR2 YYNGEE. CDR3 region: CASSLGGENTEAFF. DNA for the CDR3: TGTGCCAGCAGCTTAGGGGGGGAGAACACTGAAGCTTTCTTT.

This chain connects TRBV5-1 to TRBJ1-1; no reliable D call. CDR3 length: 13 amino acids. Germline V gene data show CDR1 as SGHRS and CDR2 as YFSETQ. V was trimmed by 0 bases and J by 2 bases, leaving 5 bases between them. In nucleotides, the CDR3 is TGCGCCAGCAGCTTGGTAATAAACACTGAAGCTTTCTTT. Encoded protein: CASSLVINTEAFF.

The J gene is TRBJ2-3, the V gene TRBV28; 10 bases align to TRBD2. The CDR3 sequence is 14 residues long. CDR1 is MDHEN, CDR2 SYDVKM, per germline. The junction had 1 base not matched to a gene; V was cut back by 6 bases and J by 1 base. In nucleotides, the CDR3 is TGTGCCAGCAGGCTAGCGGGGGGCACAGATACGCAGTATTTT. Residues: CASRLAGGTDTQYF.

The sample holds a few counts of this clone. J is TRBJ2-7 and V is TRBV29-1; 7 nucleotides align to TRBD1. Germline assignment: CDR1 SQVTM and CDR2 ANQGSEA. This CDR3 contains 15 residues. V was clipped by 4 bases and J by 6 bases; unmatched bases: 15. The CDR3 is CSVGGHQQGMGEQYF. The DNA for the CDR3 is TGCAGCGTTGGGGGACATCAACAGGGGATGGGCGAGCAGTACTTC.

The CDR3 protein is CASSLAQGANSNQPQHF. The CDR3 DNA reads as TGTGCCAGCTCCCTGGCTCAGGGGGCGAATAGCAATCAGCCCCAGCATTTT. The chain employs TRBV18 and TRBJ1-5; 8 bases match TRBD1. The V gene's germline CDR1 is KGHSH and CDR2 LQKENI. After removal of 6 bases from V and 0 bases from J, the junction contained 10 bases not matched to a gene. The CDR3 totals 17 residues.

V usage is TRBV28 and J usage is TRBJ2-1, with D unclear. Germline V gives CDR1 MDHEN, CDR2 SYDVKM. This CDR3 spans 16 amino acids. Trimming removed 3 bases from V and 0 bases from J, with 12 bases in between. The CDR3 loop is CASSLVHTPSYNEQFF. CDR3 sequence (DNA): TGTGCCAGCAGTTTGGTACACACGCCCTCCTACAATGAGCAGTTCTTC.

This chain links TRBV25-1 with TRBJ2-1, with a tentative D call TRBD1 (6 bases). The germline CDR1 and CDR2 sequences are MGHDK and SYGVNS. Trimming cost V 9 bases and J 12 bases, with 18 bases left between them. CDR3 length equals 12 residues. In DNA form, the CDR3 reads TGTGCCAGTCAGGCCGGGACACTGGGGCAGTTCTTC. Translating it yields CASQAGTLGQFF.

V gene TRBV27 combines with J gene TRBJ2-1; 11 bases are a match to TRBD2. The CDR3 is 16 residues long. Germline CDR1 is MNHEY and CDR2 is SMNVEV (reference sequence). Trimming removed 0 bases from V and 8 bases from J; junction bases left unmatched: 6. The chain's CDR3 is CASSLSSGRAIDEQFF. In DNA form, the CDR3 reads TGTGCCAGCAGTTTATCTAGCGGGAGGGCTATAGATGAGCAGTTCTTC.

This rearrangement joins TRBV7-6 to TRBJ1-1; 7 positions agree with TRBD1. The V segment lost 1 base and the J segment 3 bases; nucleotides outside the gene matches: 11. Looked up from germline, CDR1 is SGHVS and CDR2 is FNYEAQ. CDR3 length: 17 amino acids. In nucleotides, the CDR3 is TGTGCCAGCAGCTTAGGAGGGGGTGGACAGGCCCACACTGAAGCTTTCTTT. This encodes CASSLGGGGQAHTEAFF.

The V and J genes are TRBV29-1 and TRBJ1-5; the match to TRBD1 covers 7 bases. CDR1 is SQVTM, CDR2 ANQGSEA, per germline. The trim removed 8 bases at V and 3 bases at J, leaving 7 bases unmatched. The CDR3 totals 13 residues. The chain's CDR3 is CSPTGTDNQPQHF. The CDR3 DNA is TGCAGCCCTACCGGGACAGACAATCAGCCCCAGCATTTT. The complete variable domain, with remaining parts taken from reference TRBV29-1 and TRBJ1-5, reads SAVISQKPSRDICQRGTSLTIQCQVDSQVTMMFWYRQQPGQSLTLIATANQGSEATYESGFVIDKFPISRPNLTFSTLTVSNMSPEDSSIYLCSPTGTDNQPQHFGDGTRLSIL.

Only a few counts were recorded for this clone. The genes are TRBV6-1 and TRBJ2-7; TRBD1 matches at 10 bases. CDR3 length: 16 amino acids. V was pared by 4 bases and J by 2 bases, with 8 bases of the junction left unmatched. CDR1 and CDR2 (germline): MNHNS, SASEGT. The CDR3 sequence is CASSARGTGAPYEQYF. The DNA of the CDR3 is TGTGCCAGCAGTGCCCGTGGGACAGGGGCCCCCTACGAGCAGTACTTC.

The chain combines TRBV9 with TRBJ2-3, with unresolved D. CDR1 is SGDLS, CDR2 YYNGEE, per germline. The ends were cut back, 2 bases at V and 0 bases at J, with 10 bases in the middle. CDR3 length equals 15 residues. CDR3 sequence: CASSVAKTSTDTQYF. The DNA for the CDR3 is TGTGCCAGCAGCGTGGCAAAGACTAGCACAGATACGCAGTATTTT.

The chain employs TRBV12-3 or TRBV12-4 and TRBJ1-2; D gene unclear. V lost 2 bases and J lost 8, with 9 bases in between. The CDR3 sequence is 12 residues long. For the CDR3, the DNA is TGTGCCAGCAGTTTAAGGTTGAGGGGCTACACCTTC. Amino acids: CASSLRLRGYTF.

The rearrangement links TRBV7-9 to TRBJ2-7, with TRBD1 identical over 7 bases. From germline, CDR1 is SEHNR and CDR2 FQNEAQ (reference sequence). This CDR3 is 14 amino acids long. V was clipped by 3 bases and J by 5 bases; unmatched bases: 7. The CDR3 nucleotides read TGTGCCAGCAGCTTGGGGAACAGGGGAAACGAGCAGTACTTC. Residues: CASSLGNRGNEQYF.

The chain has TRBV12-3 or TRBV12-4 and TRBJ2-2; D gene ambiguous. The V end was cut by 6 bases, the J end by 5 bases, with 4 bases between. The CDR3 is 11 amino acids. In nucleotides, the CDR3 is TGTGCCAGCAGGACTACCGGGGAGCTGTTTTTT. The encoded protein is CASRTTGELFF.

The V gene is TRBV18, the J gene TRBJ1-2, with D uncertain. V was shortened by 1 base and J by 8 bases, with 11 bases between the two germline ends. The length of the CDR3 is 13 residues. The germline V gene has CDR1 KGHSH and CDR2 LQKENI. The DNA for the CDR3 is TGTGCCAGCTCACCACAGACTCGGCGGGGCTACACCTTC. Amino acid sequence: CASSPQTRRGYTF.

The chain recombines TRBV7-3 with TRBJ2-1, with 8 bases lining up with TRBD2. Per germline, CDR1 SGHTA and CDR2 FQGTGA. J lost 9 bases, V lost 2 bases, and 18 bases had no gene match. This CDR3 comprises 18 residues. CDR3 DNA sequence: TGTGCCAGCAGCTTAGGGGGTGTAGCGGGATTCATTAAGGGTGAGCAGTTCTTC. It translates to CASSLGGVAGFIKGEQFF.

The rearrangement uses TRBV27 and TRBJ1-2, with D uncertain. The CDR3 spans 16 residues. V was clipped by 6 bases and J by 1 base, with 18 bases between them. Per the germline V gene, CDR1 is MNHEY and CDR2 is SMNVEV (reference sequence). The CDR3 here is CASSPSPGILNYGYTF. For the CDR3, the DNA is TGTGCCAGCAGCCCAAGCCCCGGGATACTTAACTATGGCTACACCTTC.

The V gene is TRBV4-1, the J gene TRBJ2-7; D perhaps matches TRBD2 (6 bases). The germline V gene encodes CDR1 MGHRA and CDR2 YSYEKL. The germline V and J ends were trimmed by 0 bases and 4 bases, with 16 bases remaining between them. This CDR3 contains 16 residues. The CDR3 nucleotides are TGCGCCAGCAGCCAAGATCCAGTTAGCGGACGGTACGAGCAGTACTTC. Its protein product is CASSQDPVSGRYEQYF.

This clone was counted only a few times. J is TRBJ1-4 and V is TRBV7-9; tentatively, D is TRBD1 (6 bases). Germline V CDR1 and CDR2: SEHNR, FQNEAQ (reference sequence). V was shortened by 6 bases and J by 8 bases, with 16 bases between the two germline ends. This CDR3 is built from 14 residues. The CDR3 DNA reads TGTGCCAGCAGGAAACAGGGATCTGAGGAAAAACTGTTTTTT. Encoded protein: CASRKQGSEEKLFF. Supplemented by reference TRBV7-9 and TRBJ1-4, the full variable domain reads DTGVSQNPRHKITKRGQNVTFRCDPISEHNRLYWYRQTLGQGPEFLTYFQNEAQLEKSRLLSDRFSAERPKGSFSTLEIQRTEQGDSAMYLCASRKQGSEEKLFFGSGTQLSVL.